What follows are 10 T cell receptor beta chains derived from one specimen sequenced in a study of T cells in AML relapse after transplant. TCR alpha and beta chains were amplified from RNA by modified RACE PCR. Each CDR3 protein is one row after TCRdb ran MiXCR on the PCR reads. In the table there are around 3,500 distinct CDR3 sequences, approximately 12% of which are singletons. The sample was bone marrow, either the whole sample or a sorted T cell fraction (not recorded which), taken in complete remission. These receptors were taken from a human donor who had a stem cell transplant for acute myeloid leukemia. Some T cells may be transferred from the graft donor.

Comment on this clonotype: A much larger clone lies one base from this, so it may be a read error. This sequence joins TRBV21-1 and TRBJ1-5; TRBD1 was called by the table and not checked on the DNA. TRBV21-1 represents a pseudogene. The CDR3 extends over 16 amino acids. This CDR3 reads CASSKIVWDIDKPQHF. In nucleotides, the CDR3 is TGTGCCAGCAGCAAAATCGTTTGGGACATTGATAAGCCCCAGCATTTT.

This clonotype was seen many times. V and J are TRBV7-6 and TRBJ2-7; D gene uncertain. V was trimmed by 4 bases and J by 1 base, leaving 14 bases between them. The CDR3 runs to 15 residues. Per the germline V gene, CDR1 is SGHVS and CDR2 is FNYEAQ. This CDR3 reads CASSSWAGISYEQYF. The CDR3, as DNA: TGTGCCAGCAGCTCCTGGGCAGGAATTTCCTACGAGCAGTACTTC.

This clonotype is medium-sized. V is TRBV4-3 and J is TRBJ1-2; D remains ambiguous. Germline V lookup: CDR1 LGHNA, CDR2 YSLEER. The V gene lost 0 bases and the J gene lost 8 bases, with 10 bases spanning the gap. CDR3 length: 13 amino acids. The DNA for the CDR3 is TGCGCCAGCAGCCAAGATGACAAATCAGGCTACACCTTC. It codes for CASSQDDKSGYTF.

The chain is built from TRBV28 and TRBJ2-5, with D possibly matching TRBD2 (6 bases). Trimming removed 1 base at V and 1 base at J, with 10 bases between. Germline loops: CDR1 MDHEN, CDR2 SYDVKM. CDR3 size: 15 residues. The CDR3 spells CASSLFPGLQETQYF. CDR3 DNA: TGTGCCAGCAGTTTATTTCCGGGACTCCAAGAGACCCAGTACTTC.

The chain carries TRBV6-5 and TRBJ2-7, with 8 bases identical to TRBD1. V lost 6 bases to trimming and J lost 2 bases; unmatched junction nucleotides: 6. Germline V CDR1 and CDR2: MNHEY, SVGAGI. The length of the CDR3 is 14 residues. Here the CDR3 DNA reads TGTGCCAGCAGCTCCGTGACAGGGGCCTACGAGCAGTACTTC. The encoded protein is CASSSVTGAYEQYF.

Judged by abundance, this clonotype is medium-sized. CDR3 in amino acids: CASNLANYGYTF. The CDR3 DNA reads as TGTGCCAGCAACTTAGCTAACTATGGCTACACCTTC. The chain carries TRBV12-3 or TRBV12-4 and TRBJ1-2; no clear D gene. Trimming took off 7 bases at V and 0 bases at J, with 6 bases between the two ends. The CDR3 sequence is 12 residues long.

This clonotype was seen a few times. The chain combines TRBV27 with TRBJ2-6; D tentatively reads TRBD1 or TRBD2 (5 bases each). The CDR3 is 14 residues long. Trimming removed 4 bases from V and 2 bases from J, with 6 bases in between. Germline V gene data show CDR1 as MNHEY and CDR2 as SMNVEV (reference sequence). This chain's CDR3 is CASSWDPGANVLTF. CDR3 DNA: TGTGCCAGCAGTTGGGACCCTGGGGCCAACGTCCTGACTTTC.

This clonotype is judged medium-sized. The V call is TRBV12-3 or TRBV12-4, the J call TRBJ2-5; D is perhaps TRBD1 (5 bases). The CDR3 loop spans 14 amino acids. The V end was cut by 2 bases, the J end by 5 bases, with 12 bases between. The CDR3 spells CASSLRGSSETQYF. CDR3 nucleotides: TGTGCCAGCAGTTTAAGGGGCAGTTCCGAGACCCAGTACTTC.

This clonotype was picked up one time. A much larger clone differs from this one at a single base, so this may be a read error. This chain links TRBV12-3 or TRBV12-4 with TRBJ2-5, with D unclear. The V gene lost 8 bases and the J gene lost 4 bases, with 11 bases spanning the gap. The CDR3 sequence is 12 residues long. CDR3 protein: CASSETRETQYF. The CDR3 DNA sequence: TGTGCCAGCTCCGAGACGAGAGAGACCCAGTACTTC.

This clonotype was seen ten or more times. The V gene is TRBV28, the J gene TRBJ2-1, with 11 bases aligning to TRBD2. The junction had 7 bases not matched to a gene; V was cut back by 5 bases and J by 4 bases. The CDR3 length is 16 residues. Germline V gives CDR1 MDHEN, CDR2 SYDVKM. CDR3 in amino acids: CASSPPRLAGYNEQFF. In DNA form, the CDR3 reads TGTGCCAGCAGTCCACCCAGACTAGCGGGGTACAATGAGCAGTTCTTC.